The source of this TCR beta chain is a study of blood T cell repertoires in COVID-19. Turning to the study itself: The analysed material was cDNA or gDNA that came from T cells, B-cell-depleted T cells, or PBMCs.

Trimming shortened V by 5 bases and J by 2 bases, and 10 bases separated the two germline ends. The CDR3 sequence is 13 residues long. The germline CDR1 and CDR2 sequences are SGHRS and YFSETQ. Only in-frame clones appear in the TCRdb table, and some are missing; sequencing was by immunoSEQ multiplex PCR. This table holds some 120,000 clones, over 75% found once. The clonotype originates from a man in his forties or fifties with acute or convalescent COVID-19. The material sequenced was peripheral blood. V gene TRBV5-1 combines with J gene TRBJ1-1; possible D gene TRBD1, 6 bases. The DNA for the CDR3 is TGCGCCAGCAGAACCAGGGGAAACACTGAAGCTTTCTTT. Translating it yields CASRTRGNTEAFF.